The 2 T cell receptor beta chains given below trace back to one sample, sequenced in a study of blood T cells in healthy people across ages. A second PCR, run for roughly 7 to 11 cycles, used a sample-barcoded 5' primer plus a J-beta primer mix. Each CDR3 protein is one row after TCRdb ran MiXCR on the 5' RACE reads. In the table there are about 970,000 distinct CDR3 sequences, roughly 51% of which are singletons. The sample taken for sequencing was blood. The receptors originated from a woman aged 55-69 years in good health.

The table lists this clonotype with a count of one. This sequence joins TRBV30 and TRBJ1-1; TRBD1 might be the D (6 bases). Germline CDR1 and CDR2: GTSNPN and SVGIG (reference sequence). Trimming pared 7 bases from V and 2 bases from J, leaving 14 bases between. This CDR3 is 13 amino acids long. This CDR3 reads CAYRGQINTEAFF. CDR3 nucleotides: TGTGCCTACCGGGGACAAATAAACACTGAAGCTTTCTTT.

This rearrangement joins TRBV4-2 to TRBJ2-2; D tentatively fits TRBD1 or TRBD2 (5 bases each). The CDR3 covers 16 residues. Per the germline V gene, CDR1 is LGHNA and CDR2 is YNFKEQ. V was trimmed by 3 bases and J by 5 bases, leaving 16 bases between them. This CDR3 is CASSQPGRARTGELFF. The DNA for the CDR3 is TGTGCCAGCAGCCAGCCGGGACGAGCACGAACCGGGGAGCTGTTTTTT.